The next 30 T cell receptor beta chains were all read from a single sample in a study of blood T cells in healthy people across ages. Using a J-beta primer mix together with a sample-barcoded 5' primer, a second PCR was run for about 7 to 12 cycles. One entry per CDR3 protein, called by TCRdb with MiXCR from the 5' RACE reads. The sample yields hundreds of thousands of distinct CDR3 sequences, around 62% seen once. The specimen sequenced was blood. The source of these receptors is a young man in good health.

This clonotype has just a few counts. The rearrangement uses TRBV9 and TRBJ2-7; the D gene could be TRBD1 or TRBD2 (6 bases each). CDR3 length: 16 residues. CDR1 is SGDLS, CDR2 YYNGEE, per germline. V dropped 3 bases and J dropped 3 bases, with 19 bases sitting between them. For the CDR3, the DNA is TGTGCCAGCAGCGCCGTTCTCGGGGGCACCCACTACGAGCAGTACTTC. This gives the protein CASSAVLGGTHYEQYF.

The chain is built from TRBV4-3 and TRBJ2-1, with TRBD2 matching over 9 bases. This CDR3 is built from 18 residues. Losses at the gene ends were 0 bases for V and 7 bases for J; bases not matched to a gene: 13. CDR1 and CDR2 (germline): LGHNA, YSLEER. DNA of the CDR3: TGCGCCAGCAGCCAAGAGGTTCGTCGGCGGGGGGGCGTGAATGAGCAGTTCTTC. It is translated as CASSQEVRRRGGVNEQFF.

The rearrangement joins TRBV4-3 to TRBJ2-3; 9 bases agree with TRBD2. V lost 2 bases, J lost 1 base, and 1 base stayed unmatched. CDR1 and CDR2 (germline): LGHNA, YSLEER. The CDR3 loop spans 15 amino acids. The CDR3: CASSQWTSGTDTQYF. CDR3 bases: TGCGCCAGCAGCCAATGGACTAGCGGCACAGATACGCAGTATTTT.

The rearrangement links TRBV7-2 to TRBJ1-5, with unresolved D. There are 16 residues in the CDR3. From germline, CDR1 is SGHTA and CDR2 FQGNSA. V lost 0 bases, J lost 0 bases, and 9 bases lay in between. CDR3 coding DNA: TGTGCCAGCAGCTTAGCGTCCGGAGGTAGCAATCAGCCCCAGCATTTT. Protein: CASSLASGGSNQPQHF.

There are a few counts of this clonotype. This sequence joins TRBV6-1 and TRBJ2-7; 9 nucleotides match TRBD1. The J call may not be correct, given that the DNA end is closer to TRBJ2-5. The CDR3 totals 20 residues. Germline loops: CDR1 MNHNS, CDR2 SASEGT. CDR3 protein: CASSEAPMHRGPKVGETQYF. CDR3 bases: TGTGCCAGCAGTGAAGCCCCCATGCACAGGGGGCCGAAGGTAGGAGAGACCCAGTACTTC.

This clonotype was counted a single time. The chain links TRBV9 to TRBJ1-4; D is possibly TRBD1 (5 bases). The germline V gene has CDR1 SGDLS and CDR2 YYNGEE. There are 16 residues in the CDR3. The ends were cut back, 2 bases at V and 0 bases at J, with 11 bases in the middle. Here the CDR3 DNA reads TGTGCCAGCAGCGTCGGGACCGGAGCAACTAATGAAAAACTGTTTTTT. This encodes CASSVGTGATNEKLFF.

This clonotype was seen more than once but under ten times. The CDR3 DNA is TGTGCCAGCAGCCAAGATGGGGCAGGGAACAATGAGCAGTTCTTC. Translation: CASSQDGAGNNEQFF. The chain combines TRBV14 with TRBJ2-1, with D maybe TRBD1 (5 bases). CDR1 and CDR2 (germline): SGHDN, FVKESK. The CDR3 extends over 15 amino acids. V was clipped by 0 bases and J by 5 bases, with 11 bases between them.

The chain carries TRBV7-3 and TRBJ2-1; 7 bases are shared with TRBD1. Germline CDR1 reads SGHTA; CDR2 reads FQGTGA. The trim removed 5 bases at V and 8 bases at J, leaving 12 bases unmatched. This CDR3 spans 15 amino acids. The DNA of the CDR3 is TGTGCCAGCAGCGGGTCGACAGGGCCAGGCTATGAGCAGTTCTTC. Its translation is CASSGSTGPGYEQFF.

This chain links TRBV29-1 with TRBJ1-5; perhaps TRBD1 as D (5 bases). This CDR3 is 13 amino acids long. Between the trimmed V and J ends, which lost 6 bases and 0 bases, there was a span of 9 bases. Germline CDR1 SQVTM, CDR2 ANQGSEA. The CDR3 protein is CSVMTDSNQPQHF. The CDR3 DNA follows: TGCAGCGTCATGACAGATAGCAATCAGCCCCAGCATTTT.

The V call is TRBV27, the J call TRBJ2-7, with 7 nucleotides matching TRBD2. The closer fit of TRBJ2-5 to the DNA end suggests the J call may be wrong. This CDR3 has 15 residues. Germline lookup yields CDR1 MNHEY and CDR2 SMNVEV (reference sequence). CDR3 amino acids: CASSLGEGIVETQYF. CDR3 in DNA: TGTGCCAGCAGTTTAGGGGAGGGGATTGTCGAGACCCAGTACTTC.

This clonotype has just a few counts. CDR3 bases: TGTGCCAGCAGCTCCAGACTCTCCCACGAGCAGTTCTTC. Translating it yields CASSSRLSHEQFF. The V gene is TRBV7-8, the J gene TRBJ2-1; unclear D gene. The CDR3 loop spans 13 amino acids. With 4 bases removed from V and 10 bases from J, the gap between germline ends came to 14 bases. Germline CDR1 is SGHVS and CDR2 is FQNEAQ.

The chain couples TRBV10-3 to TRBJ2-7; 8 nucleotides align to TRBD2. There are 13 residues in the CDR3. The junction had 6 bases not matched to a gene; V was cut back by 11 bases and J by 0 bases. Germline CDR1 reads ENHRY; CDR2 reads SYGVKD. Here the CDR3 DNA reads TGTGCCTCCTTAGCGGGGAACTCCTACGAGCAGTACTTC. Translated, it gives CASLAGNSYEQYF.

There are a few counts of this clonotype. The chain uses TRBV12-3 or TRBV12-4 and TRBJ2-1; no clear D. Trimming took 5 bases from V and 4 from J, leaving 9 bases between them. This CDR3 is 13 amino acids long. The CDR3 coding sequence is TGTGCCAGCAGTGCGACGGATTACAATGAGCAGTTCTTC. Protein: CASSATDYNEQFF.

This clonotype was seen only a few times. This chain connects TRBV27 to TRBJ2-5; D may match TRBD1 or TRBD2 (5 bases each). The CDR3 consists of 17 residues. The germline V and J ends were trimmed by 5 bases and 4 bases, with 23 bases remaining between them. The germline V gene encodes CDR1 MNHEY and CDR2 SMNVEV (reference sequence). CDR3 loop: CASSLHPGPAGGETQYF. CDR3 nucleotide sequence: TGTGCCAGCAGTCTTCATCCGGGACCCGCCGGAGGAGAGACCCAGTACTTC.

The chain uses TRBV5-1 and TRBJ1-2; 8 bases line up with TRBD1. The CDR3 has 16 amino acids. Germline-derived CDR1 and CDR2 are SGHRS and YFSETQ. J gave up 7 bases and V 4 bases, and 15 bases lay outside the gene matches. The CDR3 region is CASSPSAGDRPVGYTF. In DNA, the CDR3 is TGCGCCAGCAGCCCTTCCGCCGGGGACAGGCCGGTTGGCTACACCTTC.

The V and J genes are TRBV27 and TRBJ1-5, with D possibly matching TRBD1 (5 bases). Looked up from germline, CDR1 is MNHEY and CDR2 is SMNVEV (reference sequence). V was trimmed by 6 bases and J by 3 bases, leaving 18 bases between them. This CDR3 is built from 16 residues. This CDR3 is CASSQYWQGPNQPQHF. Written as DNA, the CDR3 is TGTGCCAGCAGCCAATATTGGCAGGGACCCAATCAGCCCCAGCATTTT.

This chain connects TRBV6-1 to TRBJ2-6; 10 nucleotides match TRBD1. With 5 bases clipped from V and 2 bases from J, the junction kept 12 bases outside the gene matches. The CDR3 totals 19 residues. CDR1 and CDR2 from the germline V gene are MNHNS and SASEGT. The CDR3, as DNA: TGTGCCAGCAGTCCCCAGACAGGGGGCGCGATTGCTGGGGCCAACGTCCTGACTTTC. As protein: CASSPQTGGAIAGANVLTF.

This clonotype showed up just once. V usage is TRBV14 and J usage is TRBJ2-4; 8 bases align to TRBD2. The better agreement between TRBJ2-7 and the DNA end casts doubt on the J call. Germline V gene sequence: CDR1 SGHDN, CDR2 FVKESK. The CDR3 is made up of 14 amino acids. The CDR3, as DNA: TGTGCCAGCAGCCCCCGACTAGCGATCCACGAGCAGTACTTC. The encoded protein is CASSPRLAIHEQYF.

This chain uses TRBV20-1 with TRBJ1-4, with 7 bases matching TRBD1. V gave up 3 bases and J gave up 8 bases; unmatched junction bases: 12. This CDR3 spans 15 amino acids. Germline CDR1 and CDR2: DFQATT and SNEGSKA (reference sequence). CDR3 DNA sequence: TGCAGTGCTAGGGCCCTCCGGGACAGCGGGGAAAAACTGTTTTTT. Protein product: CSARALRDSGEKLFF.

The rearrangement uses TRBV20-1 and TRBJ2-2; possibly TRBD1 for D (6 bases). CDR1 is DFQATT and CDR2 is SNEGSKA in the germline V gene (reference sequence). V lost 5 bases and J lost 2, with 9 bases in between. CDR3 length: 13 residues. The CDR3 region has the DNA TGCAGTGCTCAGACAGGAAACACCGGGGAGCTGTTTTTT. Translated, it gives CSAQTGNTGELFF.

The genes are TRBV27 and TRBJ1-6; 7 bases are shared with TRBD1. CDR1 is MNHEY, CDR2 SMNVEV, per germline (reference sequence). The CDR3 is 18 amino acids. The V segment lost 6 bases and the J segment 8 bases; nucleotides outside the gene matches: 19. In DNA form, the CDR3 reads TGTGCCAGCAGCCACTCAGGGGGGGGAGGACAGCCACATTCACCCCTCCACTTT. Its translation is CASSHSGGGGQPHSPLHF.

This clonotype has just a few counts. J is TRBJ1-2 and V is TRBV12-3 or TRBV12-4, with 8 bases fitting TRBD1. V shed 2 bases, J shed 0 bases, and the junction held 8 bases outside the gene matches. The CDR3 totals 17 residues. The CDR3 here is CASSLRTGTQANYGYTF. The CDR3 nucleotides read TGTGCCAGCAGTTTAAGGACAGGGACTCAAGCTAACTATGGCTACACCTTC.

The V gene is TRBV2, the J gene TRBJ2-3, with D perhaps matching TRBD1 or TRBD2 (5 bases each). The CDR3 sequence is 14 residues long. V shed 9 bases and J shed 4 bases, with 17 bases lying between them. Per the germline V gene, CDR1 is SNHLY and CDR2 is FYNNEI. The CDR3 loop reads CARGTGTIPDTQYF. The CDR3 DNA sequence: TGTGCCAGGGGTACCGGGACCATCCCAGATACGCAGTATTTT.

The rearrangement joins TRBV27 to TRBJ2-3; D might be TRBD1 or TRBD2, each matching 5 bases. Germline V CDR1 and CDR2: MNHEY, SMNVEV (reference sequence). The CDR3 contains 15 residues. V dropped 3 bases and J dropped 5 bases, with 15 bases sitting between them. The CDR3 is CASSLGGGRRDTQYF. CDR3 nucleotides: TGTGCCAGCAGTTTGGGTGGGGGAAGGAGAGATACGCAGTATTTT.

The chain recombines TRBV7-9 with TRBJ2-3, with D possibly being TRBD1 or TRBD2 (5 bases each). Trimming left V 5 bases short and J 0 bases short, with 15 bases between. This CDR3 region has 16 residues. Germline CDR1 and CDR2: SEHNR and FQNEAQ (reference sequence). The CDR3 here is CASSPGRRSSTDTQYF. The CDR3 DNA reads TGTGCCAGCAGCCCGGGACGGAGATCTAGCACAGATACGCAGTATTTT.

V is TRBV9 and J is TRBJ1-5, with 7 bases lining up with TRBD1. CDR1 and CDR2 (germline): SGDLS, YYNGEE. The CDR3 has 15 amino acids. V gave up 0 bases and J gave up 3 bases; unmatched junction bases: 3. The CDR3 DNA is TGTGCCAGCAGCGTAGAGGGGACAGTCAATCAGCCCCAGCATTTT. Its translation is CASSVEGTVNQPQHF.

CDR3 sequence (DNA): TGTGCCAGCAGCGCACCCCCGGGACAGGGGACCTACGAGCAGTACTTC. This codes for CASSAPPGQGTYEQYF. The chain recombines TRBV7-2 with TRBJ2-5, with 10 positions matching TRBD1. The end of the DNA is better explained by TRBJ2-7, so the J call may be wrong. The CDR3 is 16 residues long. CDR1 and CDR2 from the germline V gene are SGHTA and FQGNSA.

The V and J genes are TRBV7-9 and TRBJ2-7; D uncertain. The end of the DNA aligns better with TRBJ2-5, so the J call may be wrong. Germline V gene data show CDR1 as SEHNR and CDR2 as FQNEAQ (reference sequence). This CDR3 has 14 amino acids. CDR3 sequence: CASSLRESLETQYF. CDR3 nucleotides: TGTGCCAGCAGCTTAAGAGAATCCCTTGAGACCCAGTACTTC.

This clonotype was seen a few times. The V and J genes are TRBV29-1 and TRBJ2-7; D gene unclear. CDR1 is SQVTM and CDR2 is ANQGSEA in the germline V gene. This CDR3 region has 13 residues. Between the trimmed V and J ends, which lost 4 bases and 0 bases, there was a span of 10 bases. CDR3 in DNA: TGCAGCGTTGGTGGTGGGGACTCCTACGAGCAGTACTTC. The encoded protein is CSVGGGDSYEQYF.

As to this clonotype: A much larger clonotype is one base distant, so this may be a read error. The V gene is TRBV4-3, the J gene TRBJ2-6; the match to TRBD1 covers 7 bases. The CDR3 consists of 15 residues. CDR1 and CDR2 from the germline V gene are LGHNA and YSLEER. CDR3: CASSLGTAGADVLTF. CDR3 nucleotides: TGCGCCAGCAGCCTAGGGACAGCAGGGGCCGACGTCCTGACTTTC.